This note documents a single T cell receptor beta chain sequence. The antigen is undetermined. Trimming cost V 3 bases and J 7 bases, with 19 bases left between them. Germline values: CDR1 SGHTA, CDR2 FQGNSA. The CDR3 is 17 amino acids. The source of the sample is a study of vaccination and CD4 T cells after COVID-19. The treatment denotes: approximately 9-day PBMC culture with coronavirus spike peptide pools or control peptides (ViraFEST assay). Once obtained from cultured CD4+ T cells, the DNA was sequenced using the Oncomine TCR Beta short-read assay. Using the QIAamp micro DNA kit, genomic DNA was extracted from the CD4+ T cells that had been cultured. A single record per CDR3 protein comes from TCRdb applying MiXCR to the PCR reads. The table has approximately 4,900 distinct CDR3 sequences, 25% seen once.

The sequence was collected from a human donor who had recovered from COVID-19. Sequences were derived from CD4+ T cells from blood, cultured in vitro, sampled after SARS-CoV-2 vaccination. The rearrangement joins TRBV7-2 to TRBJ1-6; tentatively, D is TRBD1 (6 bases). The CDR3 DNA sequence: TGTGCCAGCAGCTTTCGCCCGGGGGGGCCCCGCAATTCACCCCTCCACTTT. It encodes CASSFRPGGPRNSPLHF.